What follows is one T cell receptor beta chain and its context. Its matching antigen is unknown. The record originates from a study of T cells in localized non-small cell lung cancer. Study-level points and caveats: For the top 100 tumor clones, a median about 57 also appeared in adjacent lung. Uninvolved adjacent lung had more T cell clonality than any other tissue, topping tumor.

Only in-frame clones appear in the TCRdb table, and some are missing; sequencing was by immunoSEQ multiplex PCR. The sample has some 30,000 clones; under 95% are singletons. Losses at the gene ends were 6 bases for V and 6 bases for J; bases not matched to a gene: 11. CDR1 and CDR2 from the germline V gene are SGHRS and YFSETQ. This CDR3 region has 15 residues. This sequence joins TRBV5-1 and TRBJ1-5; 8 nucleotides align to TRBD1. The sequenced sample was peripheral blood, obtained before any cancer treatment. The sequence was obtained from a woman aged 35-75 years with stage I lung adenocarcinoma. CDR3 DNA sequence: TGCGCCAGCAAACGGGGACAGGATCCGGGTCAGCCCCAGCATTTT. Residues: CASKRGQDPGQPQHF.